A selection of T cell receptor beta chains follows, all from one sample in a study of blood T cell repertoires in COVID-19. Sequencing used immunoSEQ multiplex PCR; TCRdb keeps in-frame clones, though not all of them. The sample holds about 100,000 clones, approximately 90% seen once. Sequenced input: peripheral blood. The source is a man aged 50-60 years with active COVID-19. Both conserved end residues are part of each CDR3. The order of the fields is V gene, J gene, D gene, clone size, CDR3 DNA, CDR3 protein. A D gene is named only where the DNA matches it firmly. For some rows the clone size is stated as once, few or many, or as a class when expanded; others skip it.

>TRBV18|TRBJ1-1|NA|NA
TGTGCCAGTACTGGGGGACAACCTAGCACTGAAGCTTTCTTT
CASTGGQPSTEAFF
>TRBV27|TRBJ1-6|NA|few
TGTGCCAGCAGGCCCCACAGTGGCAATTCACCCCTCCACTTT
CASRPHSGNSPLHF
>TRBV3-1/TRBV3-2|TRBJ2-5|NA|NA
TGTGCCAGCAGCCAAGCTCGAGATCAAGAGACCCAGTACTTC
CASSQARDQETQYF
>TRBV5-1|TRBJ1-4|NA|NA
TGCGCCAGCAGCTCCCCGGCCGGACAGCGAACTAATGAAAAACTGTTTTTT
CASSSPAGQRTNEKLFF
>TRBV24-1|TRBJ1-2|NA|NA
TGTGCCACCATGCAGGAAGGGGCTAACTATGGCTACACCTTC
CATMQEGANYGYTF
>TRBV5-4|TRBJ2-2|TRBD2|NA
TGTGCCAGCAGCCGTTACCTACTAGCGACAACGAACACCGGGGAGCTGTTTTTT
CASSRYLLATTNTGELFF
>TRBV5-1|TRBJ2-3|TRBD2|once
TGCGCCAGCAGCCAAAGCGGGGGGAGGAACACAGATACGCAGTATTTT
CASSQSGGRNTDTQYF
>TRBV19|TRBJ1-6|NA|NA
TGTGCCAGTAGAGACAGGCTAAATTCACCCCTCCACTTT
CASRDRLNSPLHF
>TRBV19|TRBJ2-1|NA|NA
TGTGCCAGTAGTATTACGACAGCCTACAATGAGCAGTTCTTC
CASSITTAYNEQFF
>TRBV7-8|TRBJ1-1|NA|once
TGTGCCAGCAGCTTCGGACAGTTGAACACTGAAGCTTTCTTT
CASSFGQLNTEAFF
>TRBV6-6|TRBJ1-5|NA|NA
TGTGCCAGCAGTTACGGACACATCTATAGCAATCAGCCCCAGCATTTT
CASSYGHIYSNQPQHF
>TRBV6-2/TRBV6-3|TRBJ2-5|NA|NA
TGTGCCAGCAGTTCTTTCCGGGACTGGGCCCAAGAGACCCAGTACTTC
CASSSFRDWAQETQYF
>TRBV3-1/TRBV3-2|TRBJ1-2|NA|NA
TGTGCCAGCAGCAGACAGGCCTATGGCTACACCTTC
CASSRQAYGYTF
>TRBV7-9|TRBJ2-1|TRBD1|NA
TGTGCCAGCAGCAACAGGGGAAATGAGCAGTTCTTC
CASSNRGNEQFF
>TRBV13|TRBJ1-2|NA|NA
TGTGCCAGCAGGGGAGGTCCCTCCTATGGCTACACCTTC
CASRGGPSYGYTF
>TRBV7-2|TRBJ2-3|NA|NA
TGTGCCAGCAGTCCCCCAGGCGGGAGCACAGATACGCAGTATTTT
CASSPPGGSTDTQYF
>TRBV28|TRBJ1-4|NA|NA
TGTGCCAGCAGTTTGGAGAATGAAAAACTGTTTTTT
CASSLENEKLFF
>TRBV7-9|TRBJ1-6|TRBD1|NA
TGTGCCAGCAGCTTAGGACAGGGGTTCTATAATTCACCCCTCCACTTT
CASSLGQGFYNSPLHF
>TRBV14|TRBJ2-4|TRBD2|NA
TGTGCCAGCAGCCTTACTAGCGGGAAAGCCAAAAACATTCAGTACTTC
CASSLTSGKAKNIQYF
>TRBV5-1|TRBJ2-3|NA|NA
TGCGCCAGCAGCTTGGGAGGAAGGACAGATACGCAGTATTTT
CASSLGGRTDTQYF
>TRBV5-4|TRBJ1-1|TRBD1|few
TGTGCCAGCAGCCCGGGACAGGAAAACACTGAAGCTTTCTTT
CASSPGQENTEAFF
>TRBV18|TRBJ2-5|NA|NA
TGTGCCAGCTCACCACGGAGGCAAGAGACCCAGTACTTC
CASSPRRQETQYF
>TRBV3-1/TRBV3-2|TRBJ1-1|TRBD1|NA
TGTGCCAGCAGCCCTTACAGGGGAGGCACTGAAGCTTTCTTT
CASSPYRGGTEAFF
>TRBV18|TRBJ1-5|TRBD1|once
TGTGCCAGCTCACCGACAGGGGGCAATCAGCCCCAGCATTTT
CASSPTGGNQPQHF
>TRBV4-1|TRBJ2-7|TRBD1|NA
TGCGCCAGCAGCCAGGGGACAGGGAGTCGCGAGCAGTACTTC
CASSQGTGSREQYF